This T cell receptor beta chain was observed in a study of cytomegalovirus exposure and HLA in healthy donors. Points from the study as a whole: Across HLA loci, a later analysis found differing TCR association rates, with DRB1 most and HLA-C fewest. Rare sequences made up most TCRs, while some public TCRs were found in many donors. The study reported that TCR beta sequences accurately predicted HLA-A and HLA-B alleles in most subjects.

Healthy individuals who donated bone marrow served as the donors. This CDR3 has 14 residues. Germline CDR1 is MNHEY and CDR2 is SMNVEV (reference sequence). With 8 bases clipped from V and 4 bases from J, the junction kept 8 bases outside the gene matches. In the case of this clone: The target antigen is unknown.

Use of 60 Vbeta and 13 Jbeta primers characterized the PCR. The repertoire was sequenced with immunoSEQ multiplex PCR; TCRdb's copy has only in-frame clones and lacks some. The sample lists roughly 80,000 clones, about four fifths seen once, with around 1.8% in the top ten. The chain has TRBV27 and TRBJ1-1; 9 nucleotides align to TRBD1. This receptor was obtained from a woman aged 25 to 45 in good health and CMV-seronegative. The sequencing input was PBMCs. CDR3 in DNA: TGTGCCAGCCACAGGGGGCGCGGAGGCACTGAAGCTTTCTTT. Its protein product is CASHRGRGGTEAFF.